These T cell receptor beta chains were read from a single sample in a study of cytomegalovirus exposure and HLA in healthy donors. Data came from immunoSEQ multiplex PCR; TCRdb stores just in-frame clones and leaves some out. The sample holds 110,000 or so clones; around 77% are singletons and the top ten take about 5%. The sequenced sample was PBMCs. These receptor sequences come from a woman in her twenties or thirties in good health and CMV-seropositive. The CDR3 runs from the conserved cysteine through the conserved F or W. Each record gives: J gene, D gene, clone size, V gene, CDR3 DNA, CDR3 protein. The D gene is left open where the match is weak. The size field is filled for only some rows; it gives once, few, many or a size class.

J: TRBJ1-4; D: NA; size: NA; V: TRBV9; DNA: TGTGCCAGCAGCGGGGGTGGGGGGAATGAAAAACTGTTTTTT; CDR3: CASSGGGGNEKLFF
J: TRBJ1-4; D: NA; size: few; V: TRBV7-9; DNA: TGTGCCAGCAGCTACGGAAGGGGAGAAAAACTGTTTTTT; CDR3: CASSYGRGEKLFF
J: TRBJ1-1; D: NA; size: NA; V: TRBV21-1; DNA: TGTGCCAGCAGCAAAGAACGGGCAGGGCTAACTTTCTTT; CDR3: CASSKERAGLTFF
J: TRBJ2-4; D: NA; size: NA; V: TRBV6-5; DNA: TGTGCCAGCACCCCAGCTGACAGTCACATTCAGTACTTC; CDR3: CASTPADSHIQYF
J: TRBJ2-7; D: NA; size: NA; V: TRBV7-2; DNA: TGTGCCAGCAGCTTAGAGTGGGGCTTGGGGTCCTACGAGCAGTACTTC; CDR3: CASSLEWGLGSYEQYF
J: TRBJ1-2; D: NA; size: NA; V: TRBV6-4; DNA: TGTGCCAGCAGCGTAGACAGTTTTAACTATGGCTACACCTTC; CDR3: CASSVDSFNYGYTF
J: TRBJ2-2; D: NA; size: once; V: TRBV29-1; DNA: TGCAGCGTTGAACAAGGATGGCCAGGTAGCACCGGGGAGCTGTTTTTT; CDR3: CSVEQGWPGSTGELFF
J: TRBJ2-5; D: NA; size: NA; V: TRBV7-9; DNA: TGTGCCAGCAGCTATTCAGGGGCAGAGACCCAGTACTTC; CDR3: CASSYSGAETQYF
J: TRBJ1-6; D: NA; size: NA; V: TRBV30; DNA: TGTGCCTGGAGTGTTGGACAGCCTAATTCACCCCTCCACTTT; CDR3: CAWSVGQPNSPLHF
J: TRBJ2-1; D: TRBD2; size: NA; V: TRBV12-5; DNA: TGTGCTAGTGGCTCTAGCGGGGGAGCTCGAGAACTCAATGAGCAGTTCTTC; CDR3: CASGSSGGARELNEQFF
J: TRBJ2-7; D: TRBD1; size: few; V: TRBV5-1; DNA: TGCGCCAGCAGCTCCGAGGACAGGGGGCTATACGAGCAGTACTTC; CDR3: CASSSEDRGLYEQYF
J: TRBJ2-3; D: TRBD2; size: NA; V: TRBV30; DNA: TGTGCCTGGAGATCCAACCTTCTAGCGGGGGTTGGAAATACGCAGTATTTT; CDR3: CAWRSNLLAGVGNTQYF
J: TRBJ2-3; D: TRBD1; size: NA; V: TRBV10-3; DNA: TGTGCCATCAGTCCGACAGGGGAGGTAGATACGCAGTATTTT; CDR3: CAISPTGEVDTQYF
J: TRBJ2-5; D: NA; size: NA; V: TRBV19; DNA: TGTGCCAGTAAAAGAACTGGTACGCAAGAGACCCAGTACTTC; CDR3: CASKRTGTQETQYF
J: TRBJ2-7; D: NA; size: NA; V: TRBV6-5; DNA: TGTGCCAGCAGTTATTTAAGGGGCAACGAGCAGTACTTC; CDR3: CASSYLRGNEQYF
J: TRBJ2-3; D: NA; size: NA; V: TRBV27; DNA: TGTGCCAGCAGTGCGTACAGGGGAGGTACAGATACGCAGTATTTT; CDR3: CASSAYRGGTDTQYF
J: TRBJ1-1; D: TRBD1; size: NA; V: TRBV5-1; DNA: TGCGCCAGCAGCCTAATATCGGGACAGGGGGCTAAAGCTTTCTTT; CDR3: CASSLISGQGAKAFF
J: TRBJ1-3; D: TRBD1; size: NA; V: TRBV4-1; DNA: TGCGCCAGCAGCCAAGAAAACAGGGGGAACACCATATATTTT; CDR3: CASSQENRGNTIYF
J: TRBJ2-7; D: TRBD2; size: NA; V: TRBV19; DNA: TGTGCCAGTAGTAGGACTAGCGGGACCTACGAGCAGTACTTC; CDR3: CASSRTSGTYEQYF
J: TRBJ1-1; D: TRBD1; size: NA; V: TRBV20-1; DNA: TGCAGTGCGAGCGGACAGGTTGTAGCTTTCTTT; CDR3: CSASGQVVAFF
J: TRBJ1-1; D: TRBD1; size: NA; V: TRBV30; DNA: TGTGCCGGCGACAGGGCGAACACTGAAGCTTTCTTT; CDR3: CAGDRANTEAFF
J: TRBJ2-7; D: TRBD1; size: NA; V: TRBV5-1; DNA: TGCGCCAGCAGCTTGGCAGGGGGCTCCTACGAGCAGTACTTC; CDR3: CASSLAGGSYEQYF
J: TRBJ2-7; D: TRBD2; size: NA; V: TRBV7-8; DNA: TGTGCCAGCAGCCTCCGGGCTAGCGGGAACTACGAGCAGTACTTC; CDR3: CASSLRASGNYEQYF
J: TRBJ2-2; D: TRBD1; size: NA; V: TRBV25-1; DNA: TGTGCCAGCGAGACAGGGACCGGGGAGCTGTTTTTT; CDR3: CASETGTGELFF
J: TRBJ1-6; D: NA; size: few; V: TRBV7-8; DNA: TGTGCCAGCAGCTTAATTCGGGATTCACCCCTCCACTTT; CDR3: CASSLIRDSPLHF
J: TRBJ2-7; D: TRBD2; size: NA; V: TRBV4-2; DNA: TGTGCCAGCAGCCGAGGACTAGCGGATTCCTACGAGCAGTACTTC; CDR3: CASSRGLADSYEQYF
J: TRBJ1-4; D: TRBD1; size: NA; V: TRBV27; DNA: TGTGCCAGCAGTTTCAGGGGGACTAATGAAAAACTGTTTTTT; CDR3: CASSFRGTNEKLFF
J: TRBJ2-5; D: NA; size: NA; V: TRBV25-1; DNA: TGTGCCAGCAGTGATCCCCCTGAGGGAGAGACCCAGTACTTC; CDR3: CASSDPPEGETQYF